This T cell receptor beta chain was identified during a study of blood T cell repertoires in COVID-19. The method was immunoSEQ multiplex PCR; TCRdb's version includes in-frame clones alone and lacks a portion of them. The profile shows 220,000 or so clones, over 65% of them singletons. With V trimmed by 4 bases and J by 7 bases, 10 bases remained unmatched. This CDR3 is 16 amino acids long. CDR1 and CDR2 (germline): MNHEY, SVGEGT. This chain uses TRBV6-2 or TRBV6-3 with TRBJ1-6; 7 nucleotides match TRBD1. The TCR originated in an older woman who had recovered from COVID-19. The sequenced sample consisted of PBMCs or T cells enriched from blood (not recorded which). The CDR3 DNA sequence: TGTGCCAGCAGTTCTCTTCAGGACAGGAGAAATTCACCCCTCCACTTT. This sequence encodes CASSSLQDRRNSPLHF.